This T cell receptor (beta chain) was found in a study of cytomegalovirus exposure and HLA in healthy donors. PCR used 60 Vbeta primers and 13 Jbeta primers. Measured with immunoSEQ multiplex PCR; TCRdb has only the in-frame clones, and not every one. The table includes around 130,000 clones, approximately 8.8% detected once. Healthy bone marrow donors supplied every sample. Overall study results and limits: There were reportedly fewer N-insertions in an Asian-associated ancestry cluster than the roughly 670-donor mean, in a later analysis. Donors were assumed by presence/absence analyses to have roughly uniform sequencing depth. Listed as cytomegalovirus-associated were roughly 180 TCR beta chains.

This clone has more than one count but fewer than ten. The antigen remains unidentified. Germline lookup yields CDR1 LNHDA and CDR2 SQIVND (reference sequence). This CDR3 region has 13 residues. The ends were cut back, 4 bases at V and 3 bases at J, with 9 bases in the middle. Sequencing was carried out using PBMCs. The receptor's source is a man aged 35 to 55 in good health and CMV-seronegative. The chain recombines TRBV19 with TRBJ1-1; no clear D. The CDR3 sequence is CASSTIPDTEAFF. The CDR3 DNA reads as TGTGCCAGTAGTACCATACCGGACACTGAAGCTTTCTTT.